These T cell receptor beta chains were read from a single sample in a study of control samples from healthy donors and cancer patients. Clones were sequenced by immunoSEQ multiplex PCR, and TCRdb holds only the in-frame ones, with some missing. The top ten clones hold roughly 8.7% of a sample with more than 110,000 clones, approximately 91% of them seen once. Sequencing was carried out using blood. These TCRs come from a woman between 25 and 40 years old in good health. CDR3s include the opening cysteine and the closing phenylalanine or tryptophan.

TRBV5-1	CASGGGLANPYEQYF
TRBV11-2	CASSLGTPAYEQYF
TRBV6-5	CASSYSGTFTGELFF
TRBV7-9	CASSWTSGVGEQYF
TRBV27	CASSFVAGQPYDF
TRBV5-1	CASSLLGPKDPHGYTF
TRBV9	CASSVSGGPRSGNTIYF
TRBV2	CASSLQPGVNTEAFF
TRBV20-1	CSARTWYEQYF
TRBV3-1/TRBV3-2	CASSYGDREGTEAFF
TRBV6-2/TRBV6-3	CASCRGGQPQHF
TRBV4-1	CASSQANLGWVAEAFF
TRBV18	CASSPGLNTEAFF
TRBV7-2	CASSRRSGGSSYEQYF
TRBV12-5	CASGFGGVQETQYF
TRBV24-1	CATSATGLSYGYTF
TRBV5-1	CASSLGGSRNTEAFF
TRBV7-9	CASSLDLAGAEETQYF
TRBV5-1	CASSSGTGGSGNTIYF
TRBV5-6	CASSTTTGPRAYEQYF
TRBV30	CAWSGLAGKRESDEQFF
TRBV7-2	CASSLAPGSYEQYF
TRBV30	CAWSRDTEAFF
TRBV29-1	CSVEETGVGYEQYF
TRBV11-3	CASSSWTSGSLSNEQFF
TRBV7-6	CASSASSGSTSDTQYF
TRBV5-4	CASSLGADTIYF
TRBV30	CAWNRGQNTEAFF
TRBV7-2	CASSFPRGAYEQYF
TRBV21-1	CASSKAGDRANTEAFF
TRBV19	CASSKGTTTVFTDTQYF
TRBV7-8	CASSLDTLVGNTIYF
TRBV7-7	CASSLVLEVGTGELFF
TRBV2	CASSELWGGTGELFF
TRBV11-2	CASSLGGAVQAFF
TRBV16	CASSPVRQGYEQYF
TRBV18	CASSRDGDSPLHF
TRBV5-4	CASSLDRDQPQHF
TRBV9	CASSQEGISNQPQHF
TRBV7-2	CASSLRTGYDEQYF
TRBV7-6	CASSLGTSGNTGELFF
TRBV7-9	CASSAGATGELFF
TRBV5-6	CASSLTGQLSYNEQFF
TRBV4-2	CASSQQQGEWTEAFF
TRBV5-8	CASSSGRQQETQYF
TRBV5-6	CASSLGQGIGEQYF
TRBV5-1	CASSLEGAHSYGYTF
TRBV5-1	CASSWPGQGIGGYTF
TRBV3-1/TRBV3-2	CASSQGYEQYF
TRBV6-5	CASTGGGSYGYTF
TRBV7-2	CASSYSGRAGTDTQYF
TRBV28	CATYRVGGYTF
TRBV18	CASSPRAQENTEAFF
TRBV6-9	CASSYRQPQHF
TRBV4-2	CASSQEALVDSGRGMEFF
TRBV19	CASSMLGSYNEQFF
TRBV19	CASSPTLQPNQPQHF